The 10 T cell receptor beta chains below were found in one sample sequenced in a study of shared clonotypes between healthy human individuals. Only in-frame clones appear in the TCRdb table, and some are missing; sequencing was by immunoSEQ multiplex PCR. The sample lists about 1 million clones, around 76% occurring once. Sequenced input: memory CD4+ T cells sorted from blood. Subset given: CD45RA-negative fraction. The receptors stem from a man aged 18-30 years in good health.

The rearrangement uses TRBV7-2 and TRBJ2-2, with 11 nucleotides matching TRBD2. This CDR3 region has 17 residues. Unmatched junction bases numbered 11, after V lost 5 bases and J lost 6 bases. Germline CDR1 reads SGHTA; CDR2 reads FQGNSA. CDR3 in amino acids: CASSKGTSGSFAGELFF. The CDR3 DNA sequence: TGTGCCAGCAGCAAAGGTACTAGCGGGAGTTTCGCCGGGGAGCTGTTTTTT.

A remark on this clone: The same CDR3 also results from other DNA sequences found in this sample. The rearrangement uses TRBV5-1 and TRBJ1-5, with D possibly matching TRBD1 (5 bases). CDR3 size: 15 residues. V lost 0 bases and J lost 0, with 7 bases in between. Germline V gene sequence: CDR1 SGHRS, CDR2 YFSETQ. The CDR3 DNA sequence: TGCGCCAGCAGCTTGGCGGGGGGTAGCAATCAGCCCCAGCATTTT. It specifies CASSLAGGSNQPQHF.

In DNA form, the CDR3 reads TGTGCCATCAGTGAACCGGGACTAGCTACGAATGAGCAGTTCTTC. Encoded protein: CAISEPGLATNEQFF. The J gene is TRBJ2-1, the V gene TRBV10-3; 9 nucleotides line up with TRBD2. Germline assignment: CDR1 ENHRY and CDR2 SYGVKD. This CDR3 spans 15 amino acids. V was clipped by 3 bases and J by 7 bases; unmatched bases: 7.

The chain combines TRBV5-1 with TRBJ2-5; 12 nucleotides align to TRBD2. The V segment lost 4 bases and the J segment 7 bases; nucleotides outside the gene matches: 8. Germline CDR1 and CDR2: SGHRS and YFSETQ. The CDR3 length is 15 residues. DNA for the CDR3: TGCGCCAGCAGCACCCGACTAGCGGGGGAAGTGACCCAGTACTTC. It translates to CASSTRLAGEVTQYF.

The chain employs TRBV2 and TRBJ2-7; D perhaps matches TRBD1 (6 bases). Germline CDR1 reads SNHLY; CDR2 reads FYNNEI. CDR3 length equals 14 residues. Trimming removed 5 bases from V and 2 bases from J, with 13 bases in between. The CDR3: CASSFDRSTYEQYF. The DNA of the CDR3 is TGTGCCAGCAGTTTCGACAGGTCCACCTACGAGCAGTACTTC.

The CDR3 reads CASSLYAGETYEQYF. DNA of the CDR3: TGTGCCAGCAGTTTATATGCGGGAGAGACCTACGAGCAGTACTTC. The chain is built from TRBV27 and TRBJ2-7; 7 bases agree with TRBD2. Trimming cost V 1 base and J 2 bases; bases outside gene matches: 5. Germline CDR1 and CDR2: MNHEY and SMNVEV (reference sequence). CDR3 length: 15 amino acids.

The chain couples TRBV5-8 to TRBJ1-5, with a weak D call TRBD1 (5 bases). The CDR3 loop spans 16 amino acids. V was cut by 1 base and J by 0 bases, with 11 bases left in between. In germline, CDR1 is SGHTS, CDR2 YDEGEE. The CDR3 DNA sequence: TGTGCCAGCAGCTTGTTAAGGGGCCATAGCAATCAGCCCCAGCATTTT. Translating it yields CASSLLRGHSNQPQHF.

The V gene is TRBV7-9, the J gene TRBJ2-7; TRBD1 might be the D (5 bases). The CDR3 is made up of 14 amino acids. Per germline, CDR1 SEHNR and CDR2 FQNEAQ (reference sequence). Trimming cost V 5 bases and J 3 bases, with 14 bases left between them. CDR3: CASSTLLTVYEQYF. The CDR3 DNA is TGTGCCAGCAGCACCCTATTGACAGTCTACGAGCAGTACTTC.

The genes are TRBV20-1 and TRBJ1-1, with D unclear. V dropped 5 bases and J dropped 5 bases, with 9 bases sitting between them. The CDR3 is 11 amino acids. Looked up from germline, CDR1 is DFQATT and CDR2 is SNEGSKA (reference sequence). CDR3 region: CSAPKETEAFF. As DNA, the CDR3 is TGCAGTGCTCCCAAAGAGACTGAAGCTTTCTTT.

This sequence joins TRBV7-4 and TRBJ2-2, with D possibly matching TRBD2 (5 bases). V was shortened by 5 bases and J by 3 bases, with 7 bases between the two germline ends. The CDR3 runs to 13 residues. Germline V gives CDR1 SGHVT, CDR2 SQSDAQ. CDR3 sequence reads: CASSPRDTGELFF. CDR3 in DNA: TGTGCCAGCAGCCCGCGGGACACCGGGGAGCTGTTTTTT.